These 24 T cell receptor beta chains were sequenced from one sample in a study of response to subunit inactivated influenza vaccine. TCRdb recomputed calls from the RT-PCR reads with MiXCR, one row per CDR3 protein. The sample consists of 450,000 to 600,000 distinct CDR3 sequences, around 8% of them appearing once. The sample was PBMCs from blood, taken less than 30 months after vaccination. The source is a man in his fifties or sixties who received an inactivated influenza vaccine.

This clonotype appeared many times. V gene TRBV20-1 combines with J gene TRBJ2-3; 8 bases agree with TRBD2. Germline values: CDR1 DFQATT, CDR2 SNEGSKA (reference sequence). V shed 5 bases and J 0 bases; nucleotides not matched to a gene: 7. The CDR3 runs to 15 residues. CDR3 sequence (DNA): TGCAGTGCTGCCGCGGGAGGCTCTAGCACAGATACGCAGTATTTT. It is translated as CSAAAGGSSTDTQYF.

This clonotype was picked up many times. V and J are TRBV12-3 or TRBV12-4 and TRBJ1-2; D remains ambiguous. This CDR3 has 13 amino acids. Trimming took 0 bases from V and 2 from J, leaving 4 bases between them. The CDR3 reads CASSLAPNYGYTF. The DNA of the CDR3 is TGTGCCAGCAGTTTAGCACCGAACTATGGCTACACCTTC.

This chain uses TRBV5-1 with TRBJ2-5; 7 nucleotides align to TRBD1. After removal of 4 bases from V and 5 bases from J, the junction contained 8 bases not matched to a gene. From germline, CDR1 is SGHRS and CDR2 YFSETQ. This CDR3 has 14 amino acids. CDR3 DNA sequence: TGCGCCAGCAGCAGGGACAGAGTCGAGGAGACCCAGTACTTC. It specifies CASSRDRVEETQYF.

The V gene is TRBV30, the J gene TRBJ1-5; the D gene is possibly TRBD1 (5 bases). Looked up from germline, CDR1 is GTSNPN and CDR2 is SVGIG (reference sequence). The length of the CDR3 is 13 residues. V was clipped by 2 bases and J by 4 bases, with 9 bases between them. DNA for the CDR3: TGTGCCTGGAGTTCCCAGGGAAATCAGCCCCAGCATTTT. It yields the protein CAWSSQGNQPQHF. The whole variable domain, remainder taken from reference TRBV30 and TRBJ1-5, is SQTIHQWPATLVQPVGSPLSLECTVEGTSNPNLYWYRQAAGRGLQLLFYSVGIGQISSEVPQNLSASRPQDRQFILSSKKLLLSDSGFYLCAWSSQGNQPQHFGDGTRLSIL.

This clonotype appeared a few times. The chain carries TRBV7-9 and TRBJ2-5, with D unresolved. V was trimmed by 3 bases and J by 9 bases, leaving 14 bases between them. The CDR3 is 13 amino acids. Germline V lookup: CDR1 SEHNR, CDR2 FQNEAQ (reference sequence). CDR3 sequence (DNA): TGTGCCAGCAGCTTGGGATCCCTTTTGGCCCAGTACTTC. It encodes CASSLGSLLAQYF. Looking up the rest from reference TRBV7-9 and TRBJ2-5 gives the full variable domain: DTGVSQNPRHKITKRGQNVTFRCDPISEHNRLYWYRQTLGQGPEFLTYFQNEAQLEKSRLLSDRFSAERPKGSFSTLEIQRTEQGDSAMYLCASSLGSLLAQYFGPGTRLLVL.

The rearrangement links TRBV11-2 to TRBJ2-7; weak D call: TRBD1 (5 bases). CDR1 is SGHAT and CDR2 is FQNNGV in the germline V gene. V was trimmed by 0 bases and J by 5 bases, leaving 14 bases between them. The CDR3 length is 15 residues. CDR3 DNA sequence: TGTGCCAGCAGCTTAGATCGGTCCAGGGTCAACGAGCAGTACTTC. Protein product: CASSLDRSRVNEQYF. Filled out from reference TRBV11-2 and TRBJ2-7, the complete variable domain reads EAGVAQSPRYKIIEKRQSVAFWCNPISGHATLYWYQQILGQGPKLLIQFQNNGVVDDSQLPKDRFSAERLKGVDSTLKIQPAKLEDSAVYLCASSLDRSRVNEQYFGPGTRLTVT.

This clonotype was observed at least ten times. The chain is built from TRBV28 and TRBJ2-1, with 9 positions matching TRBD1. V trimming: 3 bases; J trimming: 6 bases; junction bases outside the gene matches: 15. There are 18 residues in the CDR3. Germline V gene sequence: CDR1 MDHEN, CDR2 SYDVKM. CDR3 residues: CASSFPQGARGNINEQFF. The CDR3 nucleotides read TGTGCCAGCAGTTTCCCACAGGGGGCGCGAGGGAACATCAATGAGCAGTTCTTC. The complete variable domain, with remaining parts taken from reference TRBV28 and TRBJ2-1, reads DVKVTQSSRYLVKRTGEKVFLECVQDMDHENMFWYRQDPGLGLRLIYFSYDVKMKEKGDIPEGYSVSREKKERFSLILESASTNQTSMYLCASSFPQGARGNINEQFFGPGTRLTVL.

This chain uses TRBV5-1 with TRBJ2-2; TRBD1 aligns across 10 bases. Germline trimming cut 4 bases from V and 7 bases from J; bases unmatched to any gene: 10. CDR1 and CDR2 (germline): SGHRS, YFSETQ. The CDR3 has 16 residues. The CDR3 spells CASSTTGGAGGGELFF. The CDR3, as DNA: TGCGCCAGCAGCACGACAGGGGGCGCAGGAGGCGGGGAGCTGTTTTTT.

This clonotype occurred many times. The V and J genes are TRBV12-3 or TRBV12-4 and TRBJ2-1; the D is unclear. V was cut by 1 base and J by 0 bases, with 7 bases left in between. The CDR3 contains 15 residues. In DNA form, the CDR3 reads TGTGCCAGCAGTTTAGTGCGACCCTCCTACAATGAGCAGTTCTTC. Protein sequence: CASSLVRPSYNEQFF.

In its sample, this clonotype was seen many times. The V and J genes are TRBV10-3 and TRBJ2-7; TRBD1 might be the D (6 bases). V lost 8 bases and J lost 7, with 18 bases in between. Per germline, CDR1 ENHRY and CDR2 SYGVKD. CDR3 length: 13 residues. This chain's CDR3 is CAISGQALGEQYF. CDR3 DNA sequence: TGTGCCATCTCGGGACAAGCCCTCGGTGAGCAGTACTTC.

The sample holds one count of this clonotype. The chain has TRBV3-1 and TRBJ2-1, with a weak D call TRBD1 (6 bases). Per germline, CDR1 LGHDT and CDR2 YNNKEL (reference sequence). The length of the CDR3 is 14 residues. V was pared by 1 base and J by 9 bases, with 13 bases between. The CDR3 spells CASSQGNRVGEQFF. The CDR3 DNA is TGTGCCAGCAGCCAAGGTAACAGGGTAGGTGAGCAGTTCTTC.

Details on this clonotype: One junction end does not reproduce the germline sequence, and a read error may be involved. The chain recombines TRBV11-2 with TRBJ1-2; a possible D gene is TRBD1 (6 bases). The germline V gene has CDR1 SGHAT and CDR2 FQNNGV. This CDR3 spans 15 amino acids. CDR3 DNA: TGTGCCAGCAGCCTAGAGGGGACACGAAACTATGGCTACACCTTC. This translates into CASSLEGTRNYGYTF.

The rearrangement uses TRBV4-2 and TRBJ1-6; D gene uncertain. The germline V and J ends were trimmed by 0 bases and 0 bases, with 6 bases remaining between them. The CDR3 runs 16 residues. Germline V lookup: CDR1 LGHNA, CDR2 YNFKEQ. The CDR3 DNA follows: TGTGCCAGCAGCCAAGATCAGAGCTCCTATAATTCACCCCTCCACTTT. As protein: CASSQDQSSYNSPLHF.

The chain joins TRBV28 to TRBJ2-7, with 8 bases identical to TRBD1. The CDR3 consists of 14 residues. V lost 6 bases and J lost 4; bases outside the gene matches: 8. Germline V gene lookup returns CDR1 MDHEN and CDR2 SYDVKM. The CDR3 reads CASRPTGGRYEQYF. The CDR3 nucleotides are TGTGCCAGCAGACCCACAGGGGGGCGATACGAGCAGTACTTC.

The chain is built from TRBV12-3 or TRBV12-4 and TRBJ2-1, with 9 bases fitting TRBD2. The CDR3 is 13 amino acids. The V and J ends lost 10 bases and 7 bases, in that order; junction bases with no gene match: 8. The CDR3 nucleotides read TGTGCCACCAGGCGGGGGGGCCGGAATGAGCAGTTCTTC. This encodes CATRRGGRNEQFF.

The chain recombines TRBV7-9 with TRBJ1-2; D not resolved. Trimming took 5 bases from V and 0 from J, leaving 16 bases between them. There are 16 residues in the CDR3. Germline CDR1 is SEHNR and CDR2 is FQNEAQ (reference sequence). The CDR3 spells CASSPPWWETNYGYTF. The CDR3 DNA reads TGTGCCAGCAGCCCCCCGTGGTGGGAAACTAACTATGGCTACACCTTC.

CDR3 in amino acids: CSARDRAPNTGELFF. In nucleotides, the CDR3 is TGCAGTGCTAGAGATAGAGCCCCAAACACCGGGGAGCTGTTTTTT. The V gene is TRBV20-1, the J gene TRBJ2-2; D call uncertain. CDR3 length: 15 amino acids. Germline V gives CDR1 DFQATT, CDR2 SNEGSKA (reference sequence). The V gene lost 0 bases and the J gene lost 2 bases, with 10 bases spanning the gap.

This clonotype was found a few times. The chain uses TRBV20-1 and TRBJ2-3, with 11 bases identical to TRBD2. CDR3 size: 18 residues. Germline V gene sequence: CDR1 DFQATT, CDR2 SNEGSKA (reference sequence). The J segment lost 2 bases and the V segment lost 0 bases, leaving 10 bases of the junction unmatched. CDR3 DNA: TGCAGTGCTAGAGATTACCGGACTAGCGGGCATGCCACAGATACGCAGTATTTT. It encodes CSARDYRTSGHATDTQYF.

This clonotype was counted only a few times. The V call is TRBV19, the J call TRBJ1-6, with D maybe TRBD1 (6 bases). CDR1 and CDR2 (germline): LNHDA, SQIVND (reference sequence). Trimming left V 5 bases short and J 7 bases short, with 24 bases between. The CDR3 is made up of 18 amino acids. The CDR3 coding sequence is TGTGCCAGTAGTGAGCCCGGACAGCCAGACTTCGTAAATTCACCCCTCCACTTT. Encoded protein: CASSEPGQPDFVNSPLHF.

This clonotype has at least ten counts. The CDR3 here is CASSPDRGHEQYF. The DNA for the CDR3 is TGTGCCAGCAGCCCCGACAGAGGCCACGAGCAGTACTTC. The genes are TRBV7-2 and TRBJ2-7, with TRBD1 as a possible D gene (5 bases). V lost 5 bases to trimming and J lost 5 bases, with 13 bases between them. Germline loops: CDR1 SGHTA, CDR2 FQGNSA. The CDR3 is 13 residues long.

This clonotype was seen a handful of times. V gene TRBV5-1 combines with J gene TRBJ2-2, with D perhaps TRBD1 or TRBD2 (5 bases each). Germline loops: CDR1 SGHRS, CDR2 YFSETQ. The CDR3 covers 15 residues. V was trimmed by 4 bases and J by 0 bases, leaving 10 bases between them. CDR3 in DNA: TGCGCCAGCAGCGACCGGGACCCGAACACCGGGGAGCTGTTTTTT. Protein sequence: CASSDRDPNTGELFF.

The CDR3 DNA reads TGTGCCATCAGCGGACAGCGGAACTCCTACAATGAGCAGTTCTTC. As protein: CAISGQRNSYNEQFF. The chain combines TRBV10-3 with TRBJ2-1; D might be TRBD1 (6 bases). V lost 6 bases to trimming and J lost 0 bases, with 12 bases between them. From germline, CDR1 is ENHRY and CDR2 SYGVKD. This CDR3 has 15 amino acids.

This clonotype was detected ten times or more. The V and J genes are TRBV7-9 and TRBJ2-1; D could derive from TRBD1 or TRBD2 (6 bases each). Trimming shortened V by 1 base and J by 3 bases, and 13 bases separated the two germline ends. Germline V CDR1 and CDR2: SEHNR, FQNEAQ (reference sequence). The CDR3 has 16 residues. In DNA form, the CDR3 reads TGTGCCAGCAGCTTAGAAGGGGGGCCAGTCTACAATGAGCAGTTCTTC. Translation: CASSLEGGPVYNEQFF.

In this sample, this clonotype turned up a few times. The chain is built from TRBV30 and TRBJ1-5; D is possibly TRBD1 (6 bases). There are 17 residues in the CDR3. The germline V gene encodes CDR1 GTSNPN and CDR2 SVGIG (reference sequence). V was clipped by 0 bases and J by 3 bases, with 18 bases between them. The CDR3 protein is CAWSVKLGGQINQPQHF. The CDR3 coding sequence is TGTGCCTGGAGTGTAAAGCTTGGCGGACAGATCAATCAGCCCCAGCATTTT.